This note documents a single TCR beta chain sequence. This specimen comes from a study of blood T cell repertoires in COVID-19. Study-wide context: COVID-19 samples collected from the United States, Italy and Spain covered acute and convalescent phases. PBMCs, B-cell-depleted T cells, or T cells provided the cDNA or gDNA that made up the material.

In the study's own analysis: Counts of nucleated cells, estimated from reference gene primer amplification, were obtained. Sequencing used immunoSEQ multiplex PCR; TCRdb keeps in-frame clones, though not all of them. That table is the source of V, J and clone size, and D and trimming were worked out from the DNA. The repertoire holds around 75,000 clones, with around 89% as singletons. The CDR3 spans 17 residues. This sequence was found in a man aged 55 to 70 with acute or convalescent COVID-19. The sequenced material came from peripheral blood. The gene calls are TRBV21-1 and TRBJ2-1; TRBD1, the table's D call, was not compared with the DNA. TRBV21-1 is deemed a pseudogene. CDR3 amino acids: CASSKGFGTGHDNEQFF. In nucleotides, the CDR3 is TGTGCCAGCAGCAAAGGCTTCGGGACAGGGCACGACAATGAGCAGTTCTTC.